Here is one T cell receptor beta chain with its context. It lacks a known antigen. Base quality data are lacking; no much larger clone is found one base away. The library was generated by the immunoSEQ multiplex PCR assay. For the multiplex PCR, a mixture combining 60 forward primers for TCR Vbeta segments and 13 reverse primers for TCR Jbeta segments was used. A multiplex PCR assay on genomic DNA amplified the CDR3 region of rearranged TCR beta genes. The amplified TCR beta libraries were sequenced on the Illumina HiSeq System as 87-base-pair reads. The paper's data handling went like this. Across the 670 or so repertoires, a later analysis counted about 81 million unique TCR beta chains, 8.5 million to 12 million of which were shared by at least two donors. To remove PCR and sequencing errors, raw reads were error-corrected and collapsed into unique sequences using a nearest-neighbor algorithm that merged closely related sequences. CDR3 sequences were aligned to IMGT reference sequences to assign V, D and J gene segments. For a sequence to be retained, a match of at least six nucleotides was required to both a V gene segment and a J gene segment. A rearrangement was called productive if the CDR3 had no stop codons and remained in frame with V and J, and every other rearrangement was called non-productive. Following IMGT convention, CDR3 was defined as the stretch from the second conserved V-encoded cysteine to the conserved J-encoded phenylalanine. The earlier analysis of 500 to 600 of the donors excluded sequences that lacked an unambiguous match to a single V gene segment. In an earlier analysis of 500 to 750 of the donors, V segments were called functional above 56.7% productive rearrangements and were called segregating when the between-donor standard deviation exceeded 5%. A statistical classification framework was built to diagnose cytomegalovirus status from the catalog of TCR beta chain sequences. In a later analysis, TCR nucleotide sequences were compared against IMGT/GENE-DB human TR gene sequences so that V and J genes could be assigned. The TCRdist pipeline was used in a later analysis to assign CDR3 sequences and most-parsimonious VDJ recombination scenarios. In a later analysis, each TCR beta chain was defined by its CDR3 amino acid sequence together with its V-gene family, and reads without a unique V-gene family were excluded. A later analysis removed several hundred highly shared, low-generation-probability nucleotide sequences to deal with suspected cross-contamination and a sequencing artifact. For each public chain, a later analysis derived a clonal expansion index from normalized ranks of inferred template counts within each repertoire. Generation probabilities in a later analysis came from a VDJ recombination model fitted to out-of-frame rearrangements, and those results were checked against IGoR. A later analysis scored TCR-TCR, TCR-HLA and TCR-CMV co-occurrence with hypergeometric tests, applying a repertoire-size bias correction to TCR pairs. False discovery rates were estimated in a later analysis by permuting HLA or CMV assignments 20 times. A later analysis grouped co-occurring TCRs with DBSCAN, adding TCRdist sequence similarity when clustering within HLA-allele-positive subsets. Repertoires with fewer than 30,000 or more than 120,000 public chains, plus five repertoires with anomalous nucleotide sharing, were excluded from co-occurrence clustering. TCRdb took this table from immuneACCESS and kept in-frame rearrangements with V and J called. Such tables lack part of the clones; where checked against another copy, unresolved V genes explain under half of the gap, and the rest is unexplained. The V and J calls and clone size come from that table; D and trimming were worked out from the DNA. For this sample the table gives 110,000 to 150,000 clones, of which about 75% were detected only once. The top ten constitute almost 4.5% of the sample.

The data were obtained in a study of cytomegalovirus exposure and HLA in healthy donors (dated by TCRdb to about 2017). Background for the entire study: An earlier analysis of roughly 500 of the donors reported 276 Gb of sequence data and 100 million to 130 million unique TCR beta sequences from about 200 million T cells. The number of typed donors differed by locus: about 620-630 for A, B, C, DRB1 and DQB1; approximately 530 for DQA1; about 600 for DPA1; and about 450 for DPB1. Rather than drawing on any new phenotypic data, the later analysis identified candidate immune exposures from TCR beta sequences and the way those sequences occurred across donors. A few DR-DQ haplotypes were handled as single units for association and clustering because linkage in the cohort was strong. A later analysis re-analyzed previously published TCR beta repertoires from roughly 690 donors and added high-resolution HLA genotyping to study TCR occurrence patterns. An early release that covered 640 HLA-typed donors contained approximately 290 gigabases of sequencing data and some 87 million unique TCR sequences. All discovery cohort repertoires had been generated using a single sequencing platform. Besides the first cohort of hundreds of subjects, a separate validation cohort made up of roughly 120 different subjects was used. High-throughput TCR immunosequencing, statistical association of individual TCRs with disease status, and machine learning were combined to predict cytomegalovirus infection status. The T cell repertoires of several hundred subjects were profiled by immunosequencing and related to cytomegalovirus serostatus. Across 300 to 400 genotyped donors of the cohort, an average of approximately 200,000 unique TCR beta nucleotide sequences per donor were sequenced, and approximately 17% of those sequences were non-productive. In an earlier analysis of more than 550 of the donors, high-throughput TCR beta sequencing was used to judge whether each TCR beta V gene segment behaved as functional or pseudogenic. The study aimed to test whether signatures of past pathogen exposure could be identified by cataloging public T cell receptors. HLA typing covered class I and class II loci at four-digit resolution. A later genetic analysis used genome-wide SNP genotypes for about three fifths of the 666 donors, treating that subset as a discovery cohort. Of the 300 to 450 genotyped donors, around 81% fell in the genetic ancestry cluster associated with self-reported Caucasian donors. Donor age, sex, ethnicity and CMV serostatus were compiled together with the repertoire data.

From a lookup of the germline V gene, CDR1 and CDR2 are SGHAT and FQNNGV. Taken from cysteine to phenylalanine, the CDR3 has 18 residues. Just CDR3 DNA is preserved here, 54 bases in frame from base 1. Relative to germline, V is missing 5 bases and J is missing 1 base, with 10 bases of the junction outside any gene match. The cohort consisted of 666 healthy bone marrow donors. All cohort members were sampled while nominally healthy, although unrecorded immune exposures were likely present. The donor was CMV seronegative and was included in the group of several hundred seronegative cohort members. A peripheral blood sample was provided by each donor, and peripheral blood mononuclear cells were used for TCR beta sequencing. The Qiagen DNeasy Blood Extraction Kit was used to extract genomic DNA from the blood cell samples. The paper as a whole reports these results and caveats: In a later analysis, HLA-associated TCR beta chains were found to be more clonally expanded and to have lower generation probabilities than equally common non-associated chains. In vitro tests confirmed that three of the cytomegalovirus-associated TCR beta chains recognize cytomegalovirus antigens. Sequencing depth was assumed to be roughly uniform across donors in the presence/absence analyses, though that assumption may not hold. Most TCR sequences were observed very rarely across donors, whereas some public TCRs were present in many individuals. A later analysis found that most CMV-associated TCR beta chains appeared HLA-restricted, with HLA associations seemingly driven largely by CMV exposure. In an earlier analysis of some 500 of the donors, most TCR beta V segments appeared in productive rearrangements about 90% or about 30% of the time, broadly matching IMGT annotations. Because counts were too low, fewer than 20 rarely observed V segments, including chromosome 9 orphons, were excluded from the earlier analysis of around 640 of the donors. Several of the top co-occurrence clusters appeared to be linked to parvovirus B19, influenza, CMV and Epstein-Barr virus, according to a later analysis. Because some donors lacked HLA typing at each locus, the association tests relied only on the typed subset. The study gave a list of 150 to 200 TCR beta chains associated with cytomegalovirus. A later analysis associated about 16,000 TCR beta sequences with specific HLA alleles at a false discovery rate of 0.05. In both the original and validation cohorts, the classifier was reported to diagnose cytomegalovirus status with high specificity and sensitivity. The cohort was sequenced for TCR beta chains only, and without alpha or paired-chain data the features that could be detected were limited. Compared with the approximately 600-donor mean, donors in an Asian-associated ancestry cluster had fewer N-insertions in productive TCRs, according to a later genetic analysis. In a later genetic analysis, a missense DCLRE1C variant was associated with V-gene and J-gene trimming of TCR beta chains, and the association was replicated in an independent cohort. Some IMGT-functional V segments, including TRBV6-2 and TRBV6-3, could not be distinguished by the 87-base-pair reads and were therefore excluded. Linkage disequilibrium might explain the correlated functional status among segregating V segments, but an unknown experimental factor could not be excluded. A further reported finding was that TCR beta sequences accurately predicted the HLA-A and HLA-B alleles for most subjects in the first cohort. A cluster of highly shared sequence variants was judged likely to be a technical artifact of the sequencing pipeline. It was suggested by the authors that the approach could potentially be generalized to other disease states and immunological phenotypes. Immune exposure information for the cohort was limited to CMV serostatus. In a later analysis, TCR association rates were found to vary across HLA loci, with the most associated TCRs seen for DRB1 alleles and the fewest for HLA-C alleles. When HLA alleles, especially DR and DQ, strongly co-occurred, TCR associations were difficult to assign to individual alleles.

The clonotype originates from a man in his fifties or sixties in good health and CMV-seronegative. The V gene is TRBV11-2 and the J gene is TRBJ2-3, and 12 bases in between align with TRBD2. The sequencing input was PBMCs. The encoded CDR3 is CASSPTSGRILGTDTQYF. The nucleotides are TGTGCCAGCAGCCCTACTAGCGGGAGGATCCTGGGCACAGATACGCAGTATTTT.